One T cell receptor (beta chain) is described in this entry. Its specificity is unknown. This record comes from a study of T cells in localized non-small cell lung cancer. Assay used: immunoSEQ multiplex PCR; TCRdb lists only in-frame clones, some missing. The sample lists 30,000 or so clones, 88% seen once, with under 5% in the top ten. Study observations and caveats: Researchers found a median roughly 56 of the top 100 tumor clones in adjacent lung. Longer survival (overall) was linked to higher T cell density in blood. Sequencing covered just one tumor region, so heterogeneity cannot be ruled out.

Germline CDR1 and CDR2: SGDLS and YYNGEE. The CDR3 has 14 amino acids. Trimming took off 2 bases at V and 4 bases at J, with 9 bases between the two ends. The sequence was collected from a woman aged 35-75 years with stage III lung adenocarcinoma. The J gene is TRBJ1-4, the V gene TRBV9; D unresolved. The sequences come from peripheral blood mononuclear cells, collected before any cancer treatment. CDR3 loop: CASSVVGNNEKLFF. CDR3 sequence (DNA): TGTGCCAGCAGCGTCGTCGGGAATAATGAAAAACTGTTTTTT.